Listed below are T cell receptor beta chains from one sample, sequenced in a study of CD8 T cells in ankylosing spondylitis. MiXCR, applied by TCRdb to the 5' RACE reads, yields one record per CDR3 protein. The sample has approximately 550,000 distinct CDR3 sequences, about 13% seen once. The source material was blood, either unsorted or a sorted T cell fraction (not recorded which). The receptors originated from a male donor with ankylosing spondylitis. Both conserved end residues are part of each CDR3. Each record gives: clone size, J gene, D gene, V gene, CDR3 DNA, CDR3 protein. D genes are given only for firm matches. Not every row has a clone size; where given, it reads once, few, many or a size class.

NA TRBJ2-1 NA TRBV11-2 TGTGCCAGCAGCTCCCAGGGCGGGAACTACAATGAGCAGTTCTTC CASSSQGGNYNEQFF
few TRBJ2-3 NA TRBV7-2 TGTGCCAGCAGCTCGGGCGGAGCCGGGGATACGCAGTATTTT CASSSGGAGDTQYF
few TRBJ2-2 TRBD1 TRBV11-2 TGTGCCAGCAGCCCACCGACAGGGCAGGACACCGGGGAGCTGTTTTTT CASSPPTGQDTGELFF
NA TRBJ1-5 TRBD1 TRBV6-5 TGTGCCAGCAGTTCAGACAGGGCGGGCAATCAGCCCCAGCATTTT CASSSDRAGNQPQHF
few TRBJ2-7 NA TRBV7-9 TGTGCCAGCAGCGAGGGGGGGGCCTCCTACGAGCAGTACTTC CASSEGGASYEQYF
NA TRBJ2-2 TRBD2 TRBV2 TGTGCCAGCACGTGGGAGGGCACCGGGGAGCTGTTTTTT CASTWEGTGELFF
NA TRBJ2-4 TRBD2 TRBV2 TGTGCCAGCAGCGACCAAGGATCGTGGGGGGGCAAAAACATTCAGTACTTC CASSDQGSWGGKNIQYF
few TRBJ2-2 NA TRBV7-8 TGTGCCAGCAGCTTGCGGCGAGGGGCGATCACCGGGGAGCTGTTTTTT CASSLRRGAITGELFF
NA TRBJ2-7 NA TRBV3-1 TGTGCCAGCAGCCAAGATATATTAGGAGCCGAGCAGTACTTC CASSQDILGAEQYF
NA TRBJ2-2 NA TRBV7-8 TGTGCCAGCAGCTTAGAAAGCAGATGGACCGGGGAGCTGTTTTTT CASSLESRWTGELFF
NA TRBJ2-5 TRBD2 TRBV3-1 TGTGCCAGCAGCCAAGGACTAGCGCCTCTTACCCAAGAGACCCAGTACTTC CASSQGLAPLTQETQYF
few TRBJ2-1 NA TRBV7-9 TGTGCCAGCAGCCCGGATACTAGCAGTGAGCAGTTCTTC CASSPDTSSEQFF
NA TRBJ2-1 NA TRBV5-8 TGTGCCAGCAGCTTCGGGACTCCTCGTCCCGGTGAGCAGTTCTTC CASSFGTPRPGEQFF
NA TRBJ2-2 NA TRBV12-3/TRBV12-4 TGTGCCAGCAGTTTTTTCAGCAACACCGGGGAGCTGTTTTTT CASSFFSNTGELFF
NA TRBJ1-3 TRBD1 TRBV11-2 TGTGCCAGCAGACAGACAGGGTCCTCTGGAAACACCATATATTTT CASRQTGSSGNTIYF
few TRBJ1-5 TRBD1 TRBV5-5 TGTGCCAGCAGCTTTGCCCTAACAGGGGTAGGCAATCAGCCCCAGCATTTT CASSFALTGVGNQPQHF
few TRBJ2-1 NA TRBV23-1 TGCGCCAGCAGTCAATCCCCTTCTGAATACAATGAGCAGTTCTTC CASSQSPSEYNEQFF
NA TRBJ1-1 NA TRBV7-2 TGTGCCAGCAGCCCCCTGGGGGGGAGCACTGAAGCTTTCTTT CASSPLGGSTEAFF
NA TRBJ2-1 TRBD2 TRBV6-5 TGTGCCAGCAGTTCTCTAGCGGGAGCTTTGAATGAGCAGTTCTTC CASSSLAGALNEQFF
NA TRBJ2-7 TRBD2 TRBV5-4 TGTGCCAGCAGTTTAGCGGGGGGCCTCTCCTACGAGCAGTACTTC CASSLAGGLSYEQYF
few TRBJ2-4 NA TRBV7-2 TGTGCCAGCAGCTTAACGGCCGGCGGTCCCAAAAACATTCAGTACTTC CASSLTAGGPKNIQYF
NA TRBJ2-1 TRBD1 TRBV20-1 TGCAGTGCTGTAAAACAGGGGTATGAGCAGTTCTTC CSAVKQGYEQFF
NA TRBJ2-7 NA TRBV30 TGTGCCTGGAGTCCGGACATTAATTACGAGCAGTACTTC CAWSPDINYEQYF
few TRBJ1-5 NA TRBV7-9 TGTGCCAGCAGCCTAAGCGGCAGGGATCAGCCCCAGCATTTT CASSLSGRDQPQHF
NA TRBJ2-7 TRBD2 TRBV4-2 TGTGCCAGCAGCCAAGTTTCAACTTCTAGCGGCTACGAGCAGTACTTC CASSQVSTSSGYEQYF
few TRBJ2-1 NA TRBV20-1 TGCAGTGCTAGAGATCGGAGGCGGGGTAACAATGAGCAGTTCTTC CSARDRRRGNNEQFF
NA TRBJ2-5 TRBD2 TRBV5-5 TGTGCCAGCAGCGTTGGGGGGGTTTGGAGCTCGGAGACCCAGTACTTC CASSVGGVWSSETQYF
NA TRBJ1-2 NA TRBV20-1 TGCACTTGGACTATGGTGGGGAAAAACTATGGCTACACCTTC CTWTMVGKNYGYTF
NA TRBJ1-4 NA TRBV12-3/TRBV12-4 TGTGCCAGCAAGCTGACAGCCGGTAATGAAAAACTGTTTTTT CASKLTAGNEKLFF